This is a list of T cell receptor beta chains from one sample in a study of T cell repertoires in cytomegalovirus infection. No antigens are known for them. TCRdb re-called the reads with MiXCR, one entry per CDR3 protein. This sample has a few hundred thousand distinct CDR3 sequences; 40% occur once, and the top ten carry about 48%. The material sequenced was cultured PBMCs, taken from culture after CMV antigen stimulation. The receptors derive from a human donor in good health (CMV status not recorded). Some clones in this sample may be carry-over from other donors' samples. CDR3s leave out the opening cysteine and the closing phenylalanine or tryptophan. A D gene is named only where the DNA matches it firmly. A clone size is listed for some rows: how often the clone was seen (once, few, many), or a class if it is expanded.

TRBJ2-3 few TRBV11-2 TRBD1 ASSPLSPGGDTQY
TRBJ1-2 few TRBV12-3/TRBV12-4 TRBD1 ASSLGDSGGGYT
TRBJ2-5 NA TRBV12-3/TRBV12-4 NA ASGRGPGETQY
TRBJ1-6 once TRBV7-9 NA ASSFFGGGNSPLH
TRBJ1-1 NA TRBV11-2 NA ASSKDRYTEAF
TRBJ2-3 few TRBV11-2 TRBD2 ASSAPGLAGVGSTDTQY
TRBJ2-1 few TRBV20-1 NA SARRLVGGGYNEQF
TRBJ1-3 NA TRBV12-3/TRBV12-4 TRBD1 ASSPDRGLAGNTIY
TRBJ2-1 NA TRBV6-2/TRBV6-3 TRBD2 ASSYLGLAERGGYNEQF
TRBJ2-3 few TRBV29-1 TRBD2 SSPLAGGGDTQY
TRBJ2-3 NA TRBV15 TRBD2 ATSGYLSGSDTDTQY
TRBJ2-7 few TRBV7-6 TRBD1 ASTPPGTGYYEQY
TRBJ2-7 few TRBV23-1 NA ASGGRGYHEQY
TRBJ2-3 NA TRBV7-9 NA ASSKDNSVADTQY